The 27 T cell receptor beta chains in this list originate from one sample, sequenced in a study of blood T cell repertoires in COVID-19. Profiling relied on immunoSEQ multiplex PCR, and the TCRdb table lists in-frame clones only, not all of them. The table records around 300,000 clones, 90% of them present only once. The sequenced material came from PBMCs or T cells enriched from blood (not recorded which). These receptors all stem from a woman younger than 35 with acute COVID-19.

The rearrangement joins TRBV30 to TRBJ1-3; 8 bases match TRBD1. V lost 0 bases and J lost 3; bases outside the gene matches: 4. CDR1 and CDR2 (germline): GTSNPN, SVGIG (reference sequence). The CDR3 runs 15 residues. CDR3 coding DNA: TGTGCCTGGAGTGTTGGGACAGGCAATGGAAACACCATATATTTT. Protein sequence: CAWSVGTGNGNTIYF.

The chain carries TRBV28 and TRBJ2-6, with a tentative D call TRBD2 (5 bases). The CDR3 sequence is 14 residues long. Germline V CDR1 and CDR2: MDHEN, SYDVKM. V lost 5 bases and J 4 bases, leaving 9 bases between the germline ends. The CDR3 region is CASSLSVGANVLTF. The CDR3, as DNA: TGTGCCAGCAGTCTTAGCGTGGGGGCCAACGTCCTGACTTTC.

The V gene is TRBV5-1, the J gene TRBJ2-1; maybe TRBD2 (5 bases). The CDR3 spans 16 residues. CDR1 and CDR2 from the germline V gene are SGHRS and YFSETQ. Trimming removed 0 bases at V and 3 bases at J, with 13 bases between. CDR3 amino acids: CASSLEGLSNYNEQFF. The DNA for the CDR3 is TGCGCCAGCAGCTTGGAAGGACTTAGCAACTACAATGAGCAGTTCTTC.

The chain couples TRBV27 to TRBJ1-5; D possibly corresponds to TRBD1 (6 bases). V gave up 4 bases and J gave up 9 bases, with 22 bases separating them. The CDR3 length is 16 residues. Germline V lookup: CDR1 MNHEY, CDR2 SMNVEV (reference sequence). The CDR3 bases are TGTGCCAGCAGTTCCGAGGGAGGGGGTGTCAACGGGCCCCAGCATTTT. It codes for CASSSEGGGVNGPQHF.

This rearrangement joins TRBV28 to TRBJ1-5; D unresolved. Germline assignment: CDR1 MDHEN and CDR2 SYDVKM. This CDR3 region has 14 residues. With 8 bases removed from V and 0 bases from J, the gap between germline ends came to 11 bases. Written as DNA, the CDR3 is TGTGCCAGCTGGTCTTCGGTTAGCAATCAGCCCCAGCATTTT. It translates to CASWSSVSNQPQHF.

The J gene is TRBJ1-1, the V gene TRBV11-2; 9 bases are shared with TRBD1. J was trimmed by 11 bases and V by 1 base; bases with no gene match: 14. The CDR3 totals 16 residues. The germline gives CDR1 SGHAT, CDR2 FQNNGV. The CDR3 nucleotides read TGTGCCAGCAGCTTAGGGACAGGGGACACAATCAGGCGGGCTTTCTTT. Translated: CASSLGTGDTIRRAFF.

This chain joins TRBV29-1 and TRBJ1-2; tentative D call: TRBD1 (6 bases). V lost 7 bases, J lost 0 bases, and 9 bases lay in between. The CDR3 totals 12 residues. CDR1 and CDR2 from the germline V gene are SQVTM and ANQGSEA. CDR3 loop: CSGGGANYGYTF. The CDR3 region has the DNA TGCAGCGGAGGGGGGGCTAACTATGGCTACACCTTC.

The rearrangement links TRBV9 to TRBJ2-7; D is possibly TRBD1 (6 bases). The germline V and J ends were trimmed by 0 bases and 0 bases, with 16 bases remaining between them. Per the germline V gene, CDR1 is SGDLS and CDR2 is YYNGEE. The CDR3 is 17 amino acids. CDR3 nucleotide sequence: TGTGCCAGCAGCGTAGGGATCCGGGACACCGGCTCCTACGAGCAGTACTTC. Translating gives CASSVGIRDTGSYEQYF.

The CDR3 nucleotides read TGTGCCAGCACCGCGACAGGGAGCTCACCCCTCCACTTT. Encoded protein: CASTATGSSPLHF. The chain recombines TRBV7-9 with TRBJ1-6, with 7 bases lining up with TRBD1. J gave up 10 bases and V 7 bases, and 7 bases lay outside the gene matches. The germline V gene has CDR1 SEHNR and CDR2 FQNEAQ (reference sequence). The CDR3 is made up of 13 amino acids.

DNA for the CDR3: TGTGCCAGCAGTGAACCCGGCGGGAATCAGCCCCAGCATTTT. Translated: CASSEPGGNQPQHF. This chain joins TRBV6-1 and TRBJ1-5; D gene uncertain. CDR1 MNHNS and CDR2 SASEGT come from the germline V gene. V gave up 2 bases and J gave up 4 bases, with 9 bases separating them. The length of the CDR3 is 14 residues.

The chain recombines TRBV28 with TRBJ1-2, with D unresolved. This CDR3 is 14 amino acids long. Germline V gives CDR1 MDHEN, CDR2 SYDVKM. V was clipped by 5 bases and J by 2 bases, with 12 bases between them. The CDR3: CASSQGGGNYGYTF. CDR3 bases: TGTGCCAGCAGTCAAGGCGGCGGGAACTATGGCTACACCTTC.

The gene calls are TRBV10-3 and TRBJ2-7; tentative D call: TRBD2 (5 bases). The CDR3 sequence is 13 residues long. The V gene's germline CDR1 is ENHRY and CDR2 SYGVKD. Trimming removed 0 bases at V and 2 bases at J, with 5 bases between. The CDR3 region has the DNA TGTGCCATCAGTGAGTCCGGGACCTACGAGCAGTACTTC. This codes for CAISESGTYEQYF.

The chain employs TRBV28 and TRBJ1-1; 8 bases are shared with TRBD1. The V gene's germline CDR1 is MDHEN and CDR2 SYDVKM. V shed 3 bases, J shed 3 bases, and the junction held 9 bases outside the gene matches. The CDR3 runs 16 residues. The CDR3 bases are TGTGCCAGCAGTTTGGACAGGGTCAATGGGGACACTGAAGCTTTCTTT. It is translated as CASSLDRVNGDTEAFF.

This chain connects TRBV7-9 to TRBJ2-1; TRBD2 matches at 7 bases. Per germline, CDR1 SEHNR and CDR2 FQNEAQ (reference sequence). CDR3 length: 16 amino acids. After removal of 5 bases from V and 6 bases from J, the junction contained 13 bases not matched to a gene. CDR3 DNA: TGTGCCAGCAGCCCACTCGGGCGGGAGAGCGTCAATGAGCAGTTCTTC. Translated: CASSPLGRESVNEQFF.

CDR3 protein: CASSLGGGPLYEQYF. The CDR3 region has the DNA TGTGCCAGCAGTTTAGGGGGCGGGCCCCTCTACGAGCAGTACTTC. The V and J genes are TRBV28 and TRBJ2-7; TRBD1 might be the D (6 bases). CDR1 and CDR2 from the germline V gene are MDHEN and SYDVKM. Trimming removed 2 bases at V and 3 bases at J, with 14 bases between. This CDR3 spans 15 amino acids.

The CDR3 is CASSSGTAGNTIYF. As DNA, the CDR3 is TGTGCCAGCAGCTCCGGGACAGCTGGAAACACCATATATTTT. V gene TRBV7-3 combines with J gene TRBJ1-3, with TRBD1 identical over 7 bases. The CDR3 extends over 14 amino acids. V was clipped by 4 bases and J by 2 bases; unmatched bases: 2. In germline, CDR1 is SGHTA, CDR2 FQGTGA.

V and J are TRBV3-1 (or the pseudogene TRBV3-2) and TRBJ1-5; D is unresolved. CDR1 is LGHDT, CDR2 YNNKEL, per germline (reference sequence). Trimming removed 0 bases at V and 9 bases at J, with 15 bases between. The CDR3 length is 15 residues. The CDR3 DNA reads as TGTGCCAGCAGCCAAGATCGGAGCGGTGCTGGGCCCCAGCATTTT. It specifies CASSQDRSGAGPQHF.

The chain couples TRBV7-3 to TRBJ1-6; D may be TRBD1 (5 bases). The CDR3 loop spans 15 amino acids. V was shortened by 6 bases and J by 1 base, with 10 bases between the two germline ends. Germline V gene data show CDR1 as SGHTA and CDR2 as FQGTGA. For the CDR3, the DNA is TGTGCCAGCAGAGTGGGGGGATCCTATAATTCACCCCTCCACTTT. It codes for CASRVGGSYNSPLHF. Full variable domain (remainder filled in from reference TRBV7-3 and TRBJ1-6): GAGVSQTPSNKVTEKGKYVELRCDPISGHTALYWYRQSLGQGPEFLIYFQGTGAADDSGLPNDRFFAVRPEGSVSTLKIQRTERGDSAVYLCASRVGGSYNSPLHFGNGTRLTVT.

This clone showed up just a few times. V and J are TRBV2 and TRBJ2-7; no reliable D call. CDR1 and CDR2 from the germline V gene are SNHLY and FYNNEI. This CDR3 spans 14 amino acids. Trimming stripped 5 bases from V and 4 bases from J, with 15 bases between. DNA of the CDR3: TGTGCCAGCAGTCCAAATTTAGACTCTTACGAGCAGTACTTC. The encoded protein is CASSPNLDSYEQYF.

The V gene is TRBV7-2, the J gene TRBJ1-5; D ambiguous. This CDR3 contains 13 residues. V was cut by 5 bases and J by 0 bases, with 5 bases left in between. Germline V gene sequence: CDR1 SGHTA, CDR2 FQGNSA. CDR3 bases: TGTGCCAGCAGCCCCCTTAGCAATCAGCCCCAGCATTTT. Its protein product is CASSPLSNQPQHF.

This clone is a singleton in its sample. The genes are TRBV3-1 (or the pseudogene TRBV3-2) and TRBJ1-5, with TRBD1 identical over 7 bases. The CDR3 consists of 15 residues. Germline V CDR1 and CDR2: LGHDT, YNNKEL (reference sequence). Germline trimming cut 0 bases from V and 6 bases from J; bases unmatched to any gene: 5. CDR3 sequence (DNA): TGTGCCAGCAGCCAAGATCGGGCAGGGGGTCAGCCCCAGCATTTT. Translation: CASSQDRAGGQPQHF.

This sequence joins TRBV7-3 and TRBJ2-2; no reliable D call. CDR3 length: 17 residues. The germline V gene has CDR1 SGHTA and CDR2 FQGTGA. Trimming pared 2 bases from V and 1 base from J, leaving 14 bases between. The CDR3 here is CASSLGPQDLNTGELFF. In nucleotides, the CDR3 is TGTGCCAGCAGCTTAGGGCCCCAAGACCTGAACACCGGGGAGCTGTTTTTT.

This clone showed up just a few times. The V call is TRBV6-5, the J call TRBJ1-1, with D unresolved. The CDR3 is 15 amino acids. The germline CDR1 and CDR2 sequences are MNHEY and SVGAGI. Deletions cut 2 bases from V and 4 bases from J, with 14 bases between. The CDR3 nucleotides read TGTGCCAGCAGTTACGGCCTGAGGTCGGCCACTGAAGCTTTCTTT. This codes for CASSYGLRSATEAFF.

The chain combines TRBV29-1 with TRBJ1-2; D might be TRBD1 (6 bases). Looked up from germline, CDR1 is SQVTM and CDR2 is ANQGSEA. V was trimmed by 8 bases and J by 8 bases, leaving 21 bases between them. This CDR3 region has 13 residues. Here the CDR3 reads CSTLTGGHRGYTF. DNA for the CDR3: TGCAGCACTTTGACAGGCGGTCATCGCGGCTACACCTTC. Full variable domain (remainder filled in from reference TRBV29-1 and TRBJ1-2): SAVISQKPSRDICQRGTSLTIQCQVDSQVTMMFWYRQQPGQSLTLIATANQGSEATYESGFVIDKFPISRPNLTFSTLTVSNMSPEDSSIYLCSTLTGGHRGYTFGSGTRLTVV.

This chain links TRBV5-1 with TRBJ1-3; D perhaps matches TRBD1 (6 bases). The V end was cut by 4 bases, the J end by 0 bases, with 11 bases between. Per the germline V gene, CDR1 is SGHRS and CDR2 is YFSETQ. The CDR3 runs to 15 residues. The chain's CDR3 is CASSVDRSSGNTIYF. As DNA, the CDR3 is TGCGCCAGCAGCGTTGACAGGAGCTCTGGAAACACCATATATTTT.

This sequence joins TRBV29-1 and TRBJ2-1, with D maybe TRBD2 (6 bases). The germline CDR1 and CDR2 sequences are SQVTM and ANQGSEA. V shed 8 bases and J shed 3 bases, with 11 bases lying between them. This CDR3 comprises 12 residues. The CDR3 is CSFGTDYNEQFF. CDR3 in DNA: TGCAGCTTTGGGACTGACTACAATGAGCAGTTCTTC.

The V call is TRBV5-4, the J call TRBJ2-5; 7 bases agree with TRBD2. The junction had 8 bases not matched to a gene; V was cut back by 2 bases and J by 1 base. The V gene's germline CDR1 is SGHNT and CDR2 YYREEE (reference sequence). This CDR3 is built from 16 residues. The CDR3 reads CASSFRREKGQETQYF. In DNA form, the CDR3 reads TGTGCCAGCAGCTTCAGGCGGGAGAAGGGCCAAGAGACCCAGTACTTC.